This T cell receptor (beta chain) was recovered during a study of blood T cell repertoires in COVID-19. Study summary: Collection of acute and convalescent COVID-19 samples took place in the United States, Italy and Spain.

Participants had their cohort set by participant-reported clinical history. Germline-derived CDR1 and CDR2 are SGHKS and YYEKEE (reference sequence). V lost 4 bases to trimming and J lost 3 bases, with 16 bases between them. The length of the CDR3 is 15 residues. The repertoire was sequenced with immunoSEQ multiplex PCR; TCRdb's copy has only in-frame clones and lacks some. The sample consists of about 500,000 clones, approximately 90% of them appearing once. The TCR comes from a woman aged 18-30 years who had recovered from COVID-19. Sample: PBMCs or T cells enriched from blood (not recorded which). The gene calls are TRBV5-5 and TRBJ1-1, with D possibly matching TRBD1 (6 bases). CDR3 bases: TGTGCCAGCAGCCCGAGGGGGGGCGAGGACACTGAAGCTTTCTTT. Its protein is CASSPRGGEDTEAFF.